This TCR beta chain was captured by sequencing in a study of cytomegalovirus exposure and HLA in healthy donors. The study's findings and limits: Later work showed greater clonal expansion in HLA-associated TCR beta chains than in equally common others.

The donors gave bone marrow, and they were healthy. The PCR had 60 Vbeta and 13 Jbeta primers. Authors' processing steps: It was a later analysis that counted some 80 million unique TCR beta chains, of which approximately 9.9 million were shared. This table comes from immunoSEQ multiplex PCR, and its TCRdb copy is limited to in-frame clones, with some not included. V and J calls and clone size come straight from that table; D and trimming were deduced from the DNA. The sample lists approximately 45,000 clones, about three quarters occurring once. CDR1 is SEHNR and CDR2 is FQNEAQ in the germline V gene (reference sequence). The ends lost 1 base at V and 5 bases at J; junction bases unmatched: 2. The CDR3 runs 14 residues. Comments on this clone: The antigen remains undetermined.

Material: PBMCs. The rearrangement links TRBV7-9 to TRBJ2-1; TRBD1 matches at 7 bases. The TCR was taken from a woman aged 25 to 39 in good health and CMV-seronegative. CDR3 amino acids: CASSLGTGNNEQFF. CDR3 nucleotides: TGTGCCAGCAGCTTAGGGACAGGCAACAATGAGCAGTTCTTC.